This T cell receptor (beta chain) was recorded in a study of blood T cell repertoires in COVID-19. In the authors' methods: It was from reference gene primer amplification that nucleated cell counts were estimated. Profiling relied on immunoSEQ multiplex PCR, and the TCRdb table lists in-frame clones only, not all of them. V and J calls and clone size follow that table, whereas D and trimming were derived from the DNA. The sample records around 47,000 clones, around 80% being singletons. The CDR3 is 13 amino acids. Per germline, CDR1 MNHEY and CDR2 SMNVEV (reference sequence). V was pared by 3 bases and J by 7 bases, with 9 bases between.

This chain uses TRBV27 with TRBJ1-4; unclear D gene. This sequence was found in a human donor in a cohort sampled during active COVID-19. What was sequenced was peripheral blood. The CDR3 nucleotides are TGTGCCAGCAGTTTGGCTTTTGGTGAAAAACTGTTTTTT. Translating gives CASSLAFGEKLFF.